This T cell receptor (beta chain) derives from a study of regulatory T cells in long-lasting Graves disease. About this clonotype: A read error likely explains this, since a far larger clone differs by one base.

HTBI primers from iRepertoire and Arm-PCR of CDR3 regions yielded the TCR beta libraries. TCRdb called the multiplex PCR reads again in MiXCR, with one record for every CDR3 protein. The sample contains roughly 500,000 distinct CDR3 sequences, approximately 15% of which appear only once. Time point in this sample: newly diagnosed GD, antithyroid drugs for less than 3 months. RNA from PBMCs was the source of the TCR library. This CDR3 has 15 residues. Per germline, CDR1 MNHEY and CDR2 SVGEGT. This sample also belongs to another study, concerning T cells in Graves' hyperthyroidism and ophthalmopathy.

The chain combines TRBV6-2 or TRBV6-3 with TRBJ2-5; maybe TRBD1 (6 bases). Matching the DNA end better, TRBJ2-7 makes the J call doubtful. This TCR came from a man aged 25-40 years with Graves disease. Sequencing was performed on peripheral blood mononuclear cells (PBMCs), taken at new diagnosis, from a patient treated with antithyroid drugs. The CDR3 sequence is CASSYRQASTYEQYF. The CDR3 nucleotides read TGTGCCAGCAGTTACCGACAGGCATCCACCTACGAGCAGTACTTC.